These 32 T cell receptor beta chains were sequenced from one sample in a study of cytomegalovirus exposure and HLA in healthy donors. Sequencing was performed with immunoSEQ multiplex PCR; in TCRdb, only in-frame clones are kept and a portion is missing. Among 150,000 to 200,000 clones listed, approximately 81% were seen once. The specimen sequenced was PBMCs. The source of these receptors is a man between 18 and 29 years old in good health and CMV-seropositive.

The CDR3 sequence: CASSHGASGMVSYEQYF. The DNA of the CDR3 is TGTGCCAGCAGCCACGGGGCTAGCGGGATGGTGTCCTACGAGCAGTACTTC. The rearrangement links TRBV2 to TRBJ2-7, with 9 nucleotides matching TRBD2. The CDR3 covers 17 residues. Germline CDR1 is SNHLY and CDR2 is FYNNEI. The J segment lost 1 base and the V segment lost 6 bases, leaving 13 bases of the junction unmatched.

Of note for this clone: A much larger clone is a single base away; this may be a read error. The chain has TRBV27 and TRBJ2-1; 11 bases line up with TRBD2. This CDR3 comprises 15 residues. V was clipped by 5 bases and J by 1 base; unmatched bases: 1. Germline CDR1 MNHEY, CDR2 SMNVEV (reference sequence). CDR3 sequence reads: CASSIAGGSYNEQFF. The CDR3 DNA sequence: TGTGCCAGCAGTATAGCGGGGGGGTCCTACAATGAGCAGTTCTTC.

The chain links TRBV29-1 to TRBJ2-1; TRBD1 is a possible D gene (6 bases). Germline V gene lookup returns CDR1 SQVTM and CDR2 ANQGSEA. The V and J ends lost 0 bases and 6 bases respectively, with 12 bases between them. The CDR3 covers 14 residues. CDR3 sequence (DNA): TGCAGCGTTGAAGAGTGGGGGCGGAGCAATGAGCAGTTCTTC. Protein sequence: CSVEEWGRSNEQFF.

The chain combines TRBV18 with TRBJ2-1; weak D call: TRBD1 (6 bases). The germline CDR1 and CDR2 sequences are KGHSH and LQKENI. The CDR3 contains 13 residues. Trimming cost V 3 bases and J 7 bases, with 10 bases left between them. DNA for the CDR3: TGTGCCAGCTCACCCGACAGGTTGAATGAGCAGTTCTTC. As protein: CASSPDRLNEQFF. Drawing the rest from reference TRBV18 and TRBJ2-1, the complete variable domain is NAGVMQNPRHLVRRRGQEARLRCSPMKGHSHVYWYRQLPEEGLKFMVYLQKENIIDESGMPKERFSAEFPKEGPSILRIQQVVRGDSAAYFCASSPDRLNEQFFGPGTRLTVL.

This clone was counted once. V gene TRBV30 combines with J gene TRBJ2-2; 12 positions match TRBD2. Germline values: CDR1 GTSNPN, CDR2 SVGIG (reference sequence). Losses at the gene ends were 7 bases for V and 2 bases for J; bases not matched to a gene: 5. CDR3 length equals 15 residues. The DNA of the CDR3 is TGTGCCTCCCGACTAGCGGGGGCCAACACCGGGGAGCTGTTTTTT. Protein product: CASRLAGANTGELFF.

The chain joins TRBV7-3 to TRBJ2-7, with 11 bases that match TRBD1. The CDR3 contains 15 residues. Germline CDR1 is SGHTA and CDR2 is FQGTGA. Germline trimming cut 4 bases from V and 2 bases from J; bases unmatched to any gene: 4. The CDR3 DNA reads as TGTGCCAGCAGCTCAGGGACAGGGGGACCCTACGAGCAGTACTTC. It yields the protein CASSSGTGGPYEQYF. Full variable domain (rest looked up from reference TRBV7-3 and TRBJ2-7): GAGVSQTPSNKVTEKGKYVELRCDPISGHTALYWYRQSLGQGPEFLIYFQGTGAADDSGLPNDRFFAVRPEGSVSTLKIQRTERGDSAVYLCASSSGTGGPYEQYFGPGTRLTVT.

This sequence joins TRBV7-9 and TRBJ1-4; no definite D call. Germline V gene sequence: CDR1 SEHNR, CDR2 FQNEAQ (reference sequence). V lost 5 bases to trimming and J lost 8 bases, with 18 bases between them. The CDR3 covers 15 residues. The CDR3 region has the DNA TGTGCCAGCAGCCCTACGGGAGGGTTAAGAGAAAAACTGTTTTTT. It codes for CASSPTGGLREKLFF.

V is TRBV2 and J is TRBJ2-1; a possible D gene is TRBD1 (5 bases). Germline CDR1 and CDR2: SNHLY and FYNNEI. Trimming left V 4 bases short and J 4 bases short, with 17 bases between. The CDR3 sequence is 16 residues long. CDR3 sequence: CASSARQTIGYNEQFF. Here the CDR3 DNA reads TGTGCCAGCAGTGCCAGACAGACCATAGGATACAATGAGCAGTTCTTC.

The chain carries TRBV30 and TRBJ2-3; D may be TRBD2 (6 bases). The CDR3 contains 13 residues. Trimming removed 3 bases at V and 3 bases at J, with 10 bases between. Germline V CDR1 and CDR2: GTSNPN, SVGIG (reference sequence). The DNA of the CDR3 is TGTGCCTGGAGCCCGGGAGCAACAGATACGCAGTATTTT. Protein product: CAWSPGATDTQYF.

The genes are TRBV5-8 and TRBJ2-5; 9 bases fit TRBD2. The CDR3 totals 16 residues. Germline V gene sequence: CDR1 SGHTS, CDR2 YDEGEE. V lost 4 bases to trimming and J lost 5 bases; unmatched junction nucleotides: 12. The CDR3 protein is CASSPPPTAGGETQYF. CDR3 bases: TGTGCCAGCAGCCCGCCCCCCACAGCGGGGGGCGAGACCCAGTACTTC.

The genes are TRBV18 and TRBJ2-2; D remains ambiguous. The CDR3 runs 15 residues. V was trimmed by 1 base and J by 5 bases, leaving 11 bases between them. Germline CDR1 and CDR2: KGHSH and LQKENI. In DNA form, the CDR3 reads TGTGCCAGCTCACCACTGACTCTAGAGACCGGGGAGCTGTTTTTT. Amino acid sequence: CASSPLTLETGELFF.

This chain links TRBV9 with TRBJ2-1; D gene unclear. The CDR3 is made up of 14 amino acids. Germline lookup yields CDR1 SGDLS and CDR2 YYNGEE. V lost 4 bases and J 4 bases, leaving 12 bases between the germline ends. CDR3 protein: CASSPERRYNEQFF. The CDR3 nucleotides read TGTGCCAGCAGCCCCGAGCGTCGGTACAATGAGCAGTTCTTC.

The genes are TRBV11-1 and TRBJ2-1; tentative D call: TRBD2 (6 bases). Germline loops: CDR1 SGHAT, CDR2 FQDESV (reference sequence). This CDR3 is built from 16 residues. With 3 bases removed from V and 10 bases from J, the gap between germline ends came to 22 bases. CDR3 loop: CASSFSGSNTIWEQFF. DNA for the CDR3: TGTGCCAGCAGCTTCTCCGGGAGCAATACGATCTGGGAGCAGTTCTTC.

This rearrangement joins TRBV7-2 to TRBJ2-7; TRBD2 agrees at 13 bases. Unmatched junction bases numbered 9, after V lost 5 bases and J lost 2 bases. CDR3 size: 17 residues. Germline V gene data show CDR1 as SGHTA and CDR2 as FQGNSA. CDR3 nucleotide sequence: TGTGCCAGCAGCGGCGGGACTAGCGGGGACCCTACCTACGAGCAGTACTTC. Translation gives CASSGGTSGDPTYEQYF.

The rearrangement links TRBV6-6 to TRBJ2-7, with a tentative D call TRBD1 (6 bases). Germline lookup yields CDR1 MNHNY and CDR2 SVGAGI (reference sequence). CDR3 length: 15 amino acids. V lost 6 bases to trimming and J lost 6 bases, with 21 bases between them. CDR3 DNA sequence: TGTGCCAGCAGCCGAGGCCAACAGGGTCCGGGCGAGCAGTACTTC. As protein: CASSRGQQGPGEQYF.

The V gene is TRBV10-2, the J gene TRBJ2-2; a possible D gene is TRBD1 (5 bases). V was shortened by 4 bases and J by 3 bases, with 9 bases between the two germline ends. CDR1 and CDR2 (germline): WSHSY, SAAADI. The CDR3 contains 14 residues. The CDR3 here is CASSVQAYTGELFF. CDR3 DNA: TGCGCCAGCAGTGTACAGGCTTACACCGGGGAGCTGTTTTTT.

The V and J genes are TRBV7-2 and TRBJ1-3; D is possibly TRBD1 (6 bases). The CDR3 runs 16 residues. CDR1 and CDR2 from the germline V gene are SGHTA and FQGNSA. Trimming stripped 5 bases from V and 0 bases from J, with 14 bases between. In nucleotides, the CDR3 is TGTGCCAGCAGCCCGACAGGTTACCCCTCTGGAAACACCATATATTTT. Protein product: CASSPTGYPSGNTIYF.

V usage is TRBV6-5 and J usage is TRBJ1-2, with TRBD1 matching over 8 bases. CDR3 size: 15 residues. The germline V gene encodes CDR1 MNHEY and CDR2 SVGAGI. V shed 3 bases, J shed 6 bases, and the junction held 9 bases outside the gene matches. The CDR3 DNA is TGTGCCAGCAGTTATGAGCAGGGGGCCGTCGATGGCTACACCTTC. Its protein is CASSYEQGAVDGYTF.

The chain carries TRBV30 and TRBJ2-6; possible D gene TRBD1, 6 bases. This CDR3 is 19 amino acids long. The germline V and J ends were trimmed by 3 bases and 0 bases, with 21 bases remaining between them. Germline V CDR1 and CDR2: GTSNPN, SVGIG (reference sequence). The chain's CDR3 is CAWSAQVTGTSSGANVLTF. The CDR3 DNA is TGTGCCTGGAGCGCCCAGGTCACAGGGACAAGCTCTGGGGCCAACGTCCTGACTTTC.

This sequence joins TRBV9 and TRBJ1-5; possible D gene TRBD1, 5 bases. Per germline, CDR1 SGDLS and CDR2 YYNGEE. This CDR3 contains 16 residues. V dropped 0 bases and J dropped 6 bases, with 16 bases sitting between them. DNA for the CDR3: TGTGCCAGCAGCGTAGTAATAGGGGTGATAGGTCAGCCCCAGCATTTT. Encoded protein: CASSVVIGVIGQPQHF.

The chain couples TRBV9 to TRBJ2-7, with 7 bases that match TRBD1. J gave up 4 bases and V 0 bases, and 10 bases lay outside the gene matches. The CDR3 covers 16 residues. Looked up from germline, CDR1 is SGDLS and CDR2 is YYNGEE. The CDR3, as DNA: TGTGCCAGCAGCGTAGGAGATGGGACAGTATCATACGAGCAGTACTTC. It translates to CASSVGDGTVSYEQYF.

The table lists this clone with a count of one. Sequence at one end of the junction differs from germline and may be a read error. This rearrangement joins TRBV7-2 to TRBJ2-3; tentative D call: TRBD2 (6 bases). This CDR3 spans 15 amino acids. Germline-derived CDR1 and CDR2 are SGHTA and FQGNSA. This CDR3 is CASSWRGRHGDTQYF. The DNA for the CDR3 is TGTGCCAGTAGCTGGAGGGGCCGACATGGGGATACGCAGTATTTT.

This rearrangement joins TRBV7-2 to TRBJ2-3; 11 positions agree with TRBD2. Germline V CDR1 and CDR2: SGHTA, FQGNSA. V was clipped by 4 bases and J by 6 bases; unmatched bases: 12. The CDR3 is 17 residues long. The CDR3 here is CASSSKISSGGRDTQYF. The CDR3 DNA reads as TGTGCCAGCAGCTCCAAAATTTCTAGCGGGGGGAGGGATACGCAGTATTTT.

The chain recombines TRBV6-5 with TRBJ2-7, with TRBD2 matching 9 bases. The CDR3 spans 15 residues. Trimming removed 0 bases from V and 9 bases from J; junction bases left unmatched: 9. Germline loops: CDR1 MNHEY, CDR2 SVGAGI. CDR3 DNA: TGTGCCAGCAGTTACTCGGCTAGCGGGATCTTGGGGCAGTACTTC. Protein product: CASSYSASGILGQYF.

This clone showed up just a few times. The V gene is TRBV5-4, the J gene TRBJ1-3; D gene ambiguous. The CDR3 runs to 16 residues. Germline lookup yields CDR1 SGHNT and CDR2 YYREEE (reference sequence). V lost 0 bases and J lost 0, with 10 bases in between. CDR3 sequence reads: CASSLGPDFSGNTIYF. The CDR3 DNA reads TGTGCCAGCAGCTTGGGTCCGGACTTCTCTGGAAACACCATATATTTT.

The chain links TRBV11-2 to TRBJ2-3; 9 bases align to TRBD2. The CDR3 loop spans 16 amino acids. The germline CDR1 and CDR2 sequences are SGHAT and FQNNGV. With 1 base clipped from V and 2 bases from J, the junction kept 4 bases outside the gene matches. As DNA, the CDR3 is TGTGCCAGCAGCTTAGGTGGCGGGGGGGACACAGATACGCAGTATTTT. Its protein is CASSLGGGGDTDTQYF.

This clone showed up just a few times. The rearrangement joins TRBV6-5 to TRBJ1-6, with a possible D match to TRBD1 (6 bases). Per germline, CDR1 MNHEY and CDR2 SVGAGI. The CDR3 consists of 16 residues. Trimming shortened V by 0 bases and J by 7 bases, and 13 bases separated the two germline ends. CDR3 region: CASSYSSDSLNSPLHF. The CDR3 DNA follows: TGTGCCAGCAGTTACTCATCGGACAGCCTAAATTCACCCCTCCACTTT.

The genes are TRBV7-6 and TRBJ1-2, with TRBD1 matching 8 bases. V was clipped by 6 bases and J by 6 bases; unmatched bases: 18. CDR3 length equals 17 residues. Germline CDR1 reads SGHVS; CDR2 reads FNYEAQ. CDR3 sequence reads: CASSLKSRDRRGDGYTF. Here the CDR3 DNA reads TGTGCCAGCAGTCTTAAGTCCCGGGACAGGAGAGGTGATGGCTACACCTTC.

The rearrangement uses TRBV6-6 and TRBJ2-7, with a possible D match to TRBD2 (5 bases). The CDR3 is 13 amino acids. Trimming removed 5 bases from V and 2 bases from J, with 10 bases in between. Germline-derived CDR1 and CDR2 are MNHNY and SVGAGI (reference sequence). CDR3 amino acids: CASSSSEAYEQYF. As DNA, the CDR3 is TGTGCCAGCAGTAGTAGCGAAGCCTACGAGCAGTACTTC.

V gene TRBV4-2 combines with J gene TRBJ1-1, with D maybe TRBD1 (6 bases). Trimming removed 1 base at V and 1 base at J, with 10 bases between. This CDR3 is 15 amino acids long. Germline values: CDR1 LGHNA, CDR2 YNFKEQ. CDR3: CASSQVGQQNTEAFF. For the CDR3, the DNA is TGTGCCAGCAGCCAAGTAGGACAGCAGAACACTGAAGCTTTCTTT.

The V gene is TRBV2, the J gene TRBJ2-3; D is unresolved. V shed 7 bases and J shed 5 bases, with 10 bases lying between them. The germline CDR1 and CDR2 sequences are SNHLY and FYNNEI. The CDR3 covers 12 residues. CDR3 region: CASIPGRDTQYF. CDR3 nucleotides: TGTGCCAGCATCCCAGGTCGAGATACGCAGTATTTT.

The chain joins TRBV28 to TRBJ2-5; 9 bases align to TRBD2. Trimming took 7 bases from V and 5 from J; bases not matched to a gene: 26. The CDR3 is 20 residues long. The germline V gene encodes CDR1 MDHEN and CDR2 SYDVKM. CDR3 nucleotides: TGTGCCAGCACGCGAACGGGGCTAGCGGGAACGGCGGATACTTGGGAGACCCAGTACTTC. Translated: CASTRTGLAGTADTWETQYF.